The 32 T cell receptor beta chains given below trace back to one sample, sequenced in a study of shared clonotypes between healthy human individuals. CD45RO-negative, CCR7-selected cells formed the naive CD8 fraction, which excluded terminally differentiated effector memory CD45RA+ cells. Only in-frame clones appear in the TCRdb table, and some are missing; sequencing was by immunoSEQ multiplex PCR. The sample lists about 1,900,000 clones; about 95% were seen once. The sequenced material came from naive CD8+ T cells sorted from blood. These receptors were taken from a man aged 18 to 29 in good health.

V is TRBV9 and J is TRBJ2-7; 8 positions agree with TRBD2. The germline V gene has CDR1 SGDLS and CDR2 YYNGEE. The CDR3 is made up of 15 amino acids. V dropped 0 bases and J dropped 3; count of bases not matched to a gene: 5. The CDR3 region has the DNA TGTGCCAGCAGCGTAGCCTTCGGGGGGGGCTACGAGCAGTACTTC. Translating gives CASSVAFGGGYEQYF.

The J gene is TRBJ2-2, the V gene TRBV11-1; 8 positions match TRBD2. The CDR3 runs 17 residues. J lost 6 bases, V lost 0 bases, and 9 bases had no gene match. In germline, CDR1 is SGHAT, CDR2 FQDESV (reference sequence). CDR3 DNA sequence: TGTGCCAGCAGCTTAGCGGTGGTAGCGGGGTTGGCCGGGGAGCTGTTTTTT. It is translated as CASSLAVVAGLAGELFF.

The J gene is TRBJ2-7, the V gene TRBV6-6; no reliable D call. This CDR3 contains 13 residues. Trimming took 8 bases from V and 0 from J, leaving 11 bases between them. Germline V gene data show CDR1 as MNHNY and CDR2 as SVGAGI (reference sequence). The CDR3 nucleotides read TGTGCCAGCGGAGACGGTTCCTCCTACGAGCAGTACTTC. It encodes CASGDGSSYEQYF.

The rearrangement uses TRBV7-8 and TRBJ2-3, with D perhaps TRBD2 (5 bases). Germline assignment: CDR1 SGHVS and CDR2 FQNEAQ. The CDR3 loop spans 16 amino acids. Between the trimmed V and J ends, which lost 4 bases and 4 bases, there was a span of 18 bases. The CDR3, as DNA: TGTGCCAGCAGCTCGGGTGAGGGCCCCGGCTCAGATACGCAGTATTTT. Protein sequence: CASSSGEGPGSDTQYF.

The chain uses TRBV19 and TRBJ1-2, with a possible D match to TRBD1 (5 bases). Germline V gene lookup returns CDR1 LNHDA and CDR2 SQIVND (reference sequence). This CDR3 is 15 amino acids long. V gave up 5 bases and J gave up 8 bases, with 21 bases separating them. CDR3 in amino acids: CASSGASVAGNGYTF. Here the CDR3 DNA reads TGTGCCAGTAGTGGGGCCTCTGTTGCGGGGAACGGCTACACCTTC.

The chain employs TRBV27 and TRBJ2-1; D is undetermined. Looked up from germline, CDR1 is MNHEY and CDR2 is SMNVEV (reference sequence). V was clipped by 3 bases and J by 8 bases, with 8 bases between them. This CDR3 contains 12 residues. DNA of the CDR3: TGTGCCAGCAGTTTTTCGGCCGATGAGCAGTTCTTC. This sequence encodes CASSFSADEQFF.

The V call is TRBV4-1, the J call TRBJ2-5; D is unclear. Trimming took 4 bases from V and 4 from J, leaving 16 bases between them. CDR3 size: 15 residues. The germline CDR1 and CDR2 sequences are MGHRA and YSYEKL. The CDR3 DNA sequence: TGCGCCAGCAGCCTCCGTAACGGGCCACGAGAGACCCAGTACTTC. This encodes CASSLRNGPRETQYF.

V usage is TRBV4-3 and J usage is TRBJ2-7; 16 nucleotides align to TRBD2. Per germline, CDR1 LGHNA and CDR2 YSLEER. J lost 5 bases, V lost 3 bases, and 1 base had no gene match. This CDR3 has 15 residues. The CDR3 reads CASSQGTSGRDEQYF. The CDR3 DNA reads TGCGCCAGCAGCCAGGGGACTAGCGGGAGGGACGAGCAGTACTTC.

V and J are TRBV21-1 and TRBJ1-2. TRBV21-1 is marked as a pseudogene. The CDR3 sequence is 11 residues long. CDR3 coding DNA: TGTGCCAGCAGCACTTACTATGGCTACACCTTC. Residues: CASSTYYGYTF.

As for this clone: Other DNA sequences of this sample code for an identical CDR3. The J gene is TRBJ2-7, the V gene TRBV19; D might be TRBD2 (6 bases). Germline V gives CDR1 LNHDA, CDR2 SQIVND (reference sequence). Trimming pared 5 bases from V and 2 bases from J, leaving 10 bases between. The CDR3 is 13 residues long. CDR3 region: CASSQGLTYEQYF. CDR3 coding DNA: TGTGCCAGTAGTCAGGGACTGACCTACGAGCAGTACTTC. Supplemented by reference TRBV19 and TRBJ2-7, the full variable domain reads DGGITQSPKYLFRKEGQNVTLSCEQNLNHDAMYWYRQDPGQGLRLIYYSQIVNDFQKGDIAEGYSVSREKKESFPLTVTSAQKNPTAFYLCASSQGLTYEQYFGPGTRLTVT.

This chain joins TRBV4-1 and TRBJ2-5; unclear D gene. The germline V and J ends were trimmed by 4 bases and 2 bases, with 14 bases remaining between them. CDR1 is MGHRA and CDR2 is YSYEKL in the germline V gene. The CDR3 runs 15 residues. This CDR3 is CASSPFFFKQETQYF. CDR3 sequence (DNA): TGCGCCAGCAGCCCCTTTTTTTTCAAGCAAGAGACCCAGTACTTC.

The V call is TRBV7-8, the J call TRBJ1-5; 9 nucleotides agree with TRBD1. Per the germline V gene, CDR1 is SGHVS and CDR2 is FQNEAQ. The junction had 10 bases not matched to a gene; V was cut back by 1 base and J by 3 bases. This CDR3 region has 18 residues. CDR3 sequence reads: CASSLGASGTGYNQPQHF. In nucleotides, the CDR3 is TGTGCCAGCAGCTTAGGGGCCTCCGGGACAGGGTACAATCAGCCCCAGCATTTT.

V gene TRBV4-3 combines with J gene TRBJ2-3; 8 bases agree with TRBD1. Trimming removed 0 bases from V and 5 bases from J; junction bases left unmatched: 4. The CDR3 runs to 15 residues. Germline V gene data show CDR1 as LGHNA and CDR2 as YSLEER. The CDR3 is CASSQEDRGLDTQYF. DNA of the CDR3: TGCGCCAGCAGCCAAGAAGACAGGGGTTTAGATACGCAGTATTTT.

The V and J genes are TRBV7-9 and TRBJ2-7; unclear D gene. The CDR3 is 14 residues long. V was trimmed by 2 bases and J by 3 bases, leaving 11 bases between them. Germline V lookup: CDR1 SEHNR, CDR2 FQNEAQ (reference sequence). The CDR3 sequence: CASSLSDNYYEQYF. In DNA, the CDR3 is TGTGCCAGCAGCTTAAGCGACAATTACTACGAGCAGTACTTC. The whole variable domain, remainder taken from reference TRBV7-9 and TRBJ2-7, is DTGVSQNPRHKITKRGQNVTFRCDPISEHNRLYWYRQTLGQGPEFLTYFQNEAQLEKSRLLSDRFSAERPKGSFSTLEIQRTEQGDSAMYLCASSLSDNYYEQYFGPGTRLTVT.

This rearrangement joins TRBV7-9 to TRBJ2-1, with 8 positions matching TRBD1. In germline, CDR1 is SEHNR, CDR2 FQNEAQ (reference sequence). The CDR3 is 15 residues long. Trimming took 3 bases from V and 9 from J; bases not matched to a gene: 10. CDR3 amino acids: CASSFPGQGEGEQFF. For the CDR3, the DNA is TGTGCCAGCAGCTTCCCTGGACAGGGCGAGGGTGAGCAGTTCTTC.

This chain connects TRBV11-2 to TRBJ2-1; D might be TRBD1 (6 bases). V was trimmed by 3 bases and J by 8 bases, leaving 14 bases between them. The CDR3 runs 14 residues. Germline-derived CDR1 and CDR2 are SGHAT and FQNNGV. The CDR3 DNA reads TGTGCCAGCAGCTTGGGACGGGACAATGATGAGCAGTTCTTC. Protein product: CASSLGRDNDEQFF.

The CDR3 spells CASSLGGLGNTGELFF. DNA for the CDR3: TGTGCCAGCAGCTTGGGGGGACTAGGAAACACCGGGGAGCTGTTTTTT. The rearrangement uses TRBV11-2 and TRBJ2-2; 8 bases line up with TRBD2. Germline V CDR1 and CDR2: SGHAT, FQNNGV. V was clipped by 3 bases and J by 2 bases; unmatched bases: 5. The CDR3 is 16 residues long.

The rearrangement links TRBV27 to TRBJ1-6; 7 bases are shared with TRBD1. CDR1 is MNHEY, CDR2 SMNVEV, per germline (reference sequence). The V gene end was trimmed by 0 bases and the J gene end by 7 bases; junction bases not matched to a gene: 6. CDR3 length: 16 residues. The CDR3 region is CASSLSRGGRNSPLHF. The CDR3 nucleotides are TGTGCCAGCAGTTTATCCAGGGGGGGGAGGAATTCACCCCTCCACTTT.

This rearrangement joins TRBV6-1 to TRBJ2-2; tentatively, D is TRBD2 (6 bases). V lost 2 bases, J lost 4 bases, and 14 bases lay in between. CDR1 and CDR2 (germline): MNHNS, SASEGT. The CDR3 is 16 amino acids. CDR3 DNA: TGTGCCAGCAGTGAACCCCCGACTAGGGGCACCGGGGAGCTGTTTTTT. Translating gives CASSEPPTRGTGELFF.

This clone occurred once. The chain couples TRBV9 to TRBJ2-5; D not resolved. CDR1 is SGDLS, CDR2 YYNGEE, per germline. This CDR3 is 13 amino acids long. V was shortened by 5 bases and J by 0 bases, with 8 bases between the two germline ends. CDR3 region: CASSAQYQETQYF. CDR3 coding DNA: TGTGCCAGCAGTGCACAGTACCAAGAGACCCAGTACTTC.

The count of this clone is one. The chain combines TRBV9 with TRBJ2-7; TRBD1 agrees at 8 bases. With V trimmed by 4 bases and J by 5 bases, 5 bases remained unmatched. Germline CDR1 reads SGDLS; CDR2 reads YYNGEE. The CDR3 has 13 amino acids. The CDR3 loop reads CASSKSGGNEQYF. The DNA of the CDR3 is TGTGCCAGCAGCAAGTCAGGGGGCAACGAGCAGTACTTC.

Comment on this clone: The sample contains more than one DNA sequence encoding this CDR3. J is TRBJ2-1 and V is TRBV10-3; perhaps TRBD2 as D (6 bases). CDR1 and CDR2 (germline): ENHRY, SYGVKD. The germline V and J ends were trimmed by 0 bases and 4 bases, with 10 bases remaining between them. The CDR3 loop spans 15 amino acids. CDR3 sequence: CAISESGGEYNEQFF. The DNA of the CDR3 is TGTGCCATCAGTGAGTCCGGAGGGGAATACAATGAGCAGTTCTTC.

The chain recombines TRBV19 with TRBJ2-2; 10 bases align to TRBD1. V dropped 4 bases and J dropped 3; count of bases not matched to a gene: 5. CDR3 size: 16 residues. The germline gives CDR1 LNHDA, CDR2 SQIVND (reference sequence). This chain's CDR3 is CASSRQGAVDTGELFF. The CDR3, as DNA: TGTGCCAGTAGTAGACAGGGGGCCGTGGACACCGGGGAGCTGTTTTTT.

This rearrangement joins TRBV6-5 to TRBJ2-2; maybe TRBD1 (7 bases). Trimming stripped 4 bases from V and 6 bases from J, with 12 bases between. The CDR3 consists of 14 residues. Germline lookup yields CDR1 MNHEY and CDR2 SVGAGI. The CDR3 loop reads CASSSTGEAGELFF. CDR3 nucleotides: TGTGCCAGCAGTTCTACAGGGGAGGCCGGGGAGCTGTTTTTT.

To note about this clone: The same CDR3 is also encoded by other DNA sequences in this sample. V gene TRBV7-2 combines with J gene TRBJ2-3; D is unresolved. Trimming cost V 1 base and J 4 bases, with 3 bases left between them. This CDR3 has 12 amino acids. CDR1 SGHTA and CDR2 FQGNSA come from the germline V gene. The CDR3 nucleotides are TGTGCCAGCAGCTTAGATCCAGATACGCAGTATTTT. Encoded protein: CASSLDPDTQYF. Filled out from reference TRBV7-2 and TRBJ2-3, the complete variable domain reads GAGVSQSPSNKVTEKGKDVELRCDPISGHTALYWYRQSLGQGLEFLIYFQGNSAPDKSGLPSDRFSAERTGGSVSTLTIQRTQQEDSAVYLCASSLDPDTQYFGPGTRLTVL.

This chain joins TRBV2 and TRBJ2-5, with 10 bases matching TRBD2. The J segment lost 5 bases and the V segment lost 3 bases, leaving 12 bases of the junction unmatched. The CDR3 loop spans 17 amino acids. The germline V gene has CDR1 SNHLY and CDR2 FYNNEI. The CDR3, as DNA: TGTGCCAGCAGTGAGCTAGTGAGCGGGGGGGCCGGGGAGACCCAGTACTTC. Its translation: CASSELVSGGAGETQYF.

V gene TRBV7-3 combines with J gene TRBJ2-1, with D possibly being TRBD1 (6 bases). Trimming removed 3 bases at V and 5 bases at J, with 8 bases between. CDR3 length: 13 residues. Germline CDR1 reads SGHTA; CDR2 reads FQGTGA. CDR3 region: CASSFGQNNEQFF. DNA of the CDR3: TGTGCCAGCAGCTTTGGACAGAACAATGAGCAGTTCTTC.

CDR3 bases: TGTGCCAGCAGCGGAAGCTACGGACCTGGACTAGCGGGAGGGGATGAGCAGTTCTTC. Translation: CASSGSYGPGLAGGDEQFF. V is TRBV7-8 and J is TRBJ2-1; 15 nucleotides align to TRBD2. The ends lost 5 bases at V and 8 bases at J; junction bases unmatched: 16. The CDR3 runs 19 residues. Germline V gives CDR1 SGHVS, CDR2 FQNEAQ.

The V gene is TRBV29-1, the J gene TRBJ1-2; D is ambiguous. The CDR3 consists of 11 residues. The V end lost 7 bases, the J end lost 7 bases, and 13 bases lay between the germline ends. The germline V gene has CDR1 SQVTM and CDR2 ANQGSEA. CDR3 DNA sequence: TGCAGCGCCCCGGCGGGGTCTGGCTACACCTTC. It yields the protein CSAPAGSGYTF.

Concerning this clone: The identical CDR3 is also encoded by other nucleotide sequences in the sample. This chain joins TRBV9 and TRBJ1-1; 9 bases are shared with TRBD1. The junction had 1 base not matched to a gene; V was cut back by 3 bases and J by 1 base. This CDR3 region has 14 residues. The germline gives CDR1 SGDLS, CDR2 YYNGEE. Written as DNA, the CDR3 is TGTGCCAGCAGCGAGACAGGGGGGAACACTGAAGCTTTCTTT. Translating it yields CASSETGGNTEAFF. Together with reference TRBV9 and TRBJ1-1, the CDR3 gives the full variable domain: DSGVTQTPKHLITATGQRVTLRCSPRSGDLSVYWYQQSLDQGLQFLIQYYNGEERAKGNILERFSAQQFPDLHSELNLSSLELGDSALYFCASSETGGNTEAFFGQGTRLTVV.

V gene TRBV27 combines with J gene TRBJ1-5; tentatively, D is TRBD1 (6 bases). Deletions cut 4 bases from V and 4 bases from J, with 14 bases between. The CDR3 extends over 15 amino acids. Germline V gives CDR1 MNHEY, CDR2 SMNVEV (reference sequence). The CDR3 DNA is TGTGCCAGCAGTTCTACAGGGTTGGGTAATCAGCCCCAGCATTTT. It yields the protein CASSSTGLGNQPQHF.

This clone has more than one count but fewer than ten. Other DNA sequences from this sample encode an identical CDR3 as well. The rearrangement links TRBV6-5 to TRBJ1-2; D uncertain. This CDR3 is built from 12 residues. V lost 4 bases and J lost 2, with 5 bases in between. Per the germline V gene, CDR1 is MNHEY and CDR2 is SVGAGI. The CDR3 DNA reads as TGTGCCAGCAGTTCGTCGAACTATGGCTACACCTTC. It codes for CASSSSNYGYTF.